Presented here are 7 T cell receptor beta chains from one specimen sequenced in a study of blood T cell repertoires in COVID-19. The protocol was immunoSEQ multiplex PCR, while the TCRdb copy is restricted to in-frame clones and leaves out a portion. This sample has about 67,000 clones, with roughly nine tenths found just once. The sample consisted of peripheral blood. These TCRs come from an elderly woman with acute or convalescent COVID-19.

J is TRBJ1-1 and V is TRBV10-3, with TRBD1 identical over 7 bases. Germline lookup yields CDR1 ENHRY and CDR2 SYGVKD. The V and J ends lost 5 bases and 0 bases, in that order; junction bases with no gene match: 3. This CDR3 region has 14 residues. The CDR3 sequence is CAISQGQVNTEAFF. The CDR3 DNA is TGTGCCATCAGTCAAGGACAGGTGAACACTGAAGCTTTCTTT.

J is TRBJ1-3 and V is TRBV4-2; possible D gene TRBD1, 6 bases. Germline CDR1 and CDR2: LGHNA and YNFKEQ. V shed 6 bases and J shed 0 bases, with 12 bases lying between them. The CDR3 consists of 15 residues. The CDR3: CASRDREPSGNTIYF. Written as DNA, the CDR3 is TGTGCCAGCAGGGACAGAGAGCCCTCTGGAAACACCATATATTTT.

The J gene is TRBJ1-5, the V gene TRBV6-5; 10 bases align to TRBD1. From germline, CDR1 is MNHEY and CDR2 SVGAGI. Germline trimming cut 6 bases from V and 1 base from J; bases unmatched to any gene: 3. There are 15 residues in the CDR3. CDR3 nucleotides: TGTGCCAGCAGCCCGACAGGGGGCAGCAATCAGCCCCAGCATTTT. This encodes CASSPTGGSNQPQHF.

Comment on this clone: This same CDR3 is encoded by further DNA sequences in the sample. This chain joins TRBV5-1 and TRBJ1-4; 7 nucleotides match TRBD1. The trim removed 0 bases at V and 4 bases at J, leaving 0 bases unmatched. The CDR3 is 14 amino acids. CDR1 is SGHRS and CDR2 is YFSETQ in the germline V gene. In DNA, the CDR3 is TGCGCCAGCAGCTTGGGACAGGGTAATGAAAAACTGTTTTTT. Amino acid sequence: CASSLGQGNEKLFF.

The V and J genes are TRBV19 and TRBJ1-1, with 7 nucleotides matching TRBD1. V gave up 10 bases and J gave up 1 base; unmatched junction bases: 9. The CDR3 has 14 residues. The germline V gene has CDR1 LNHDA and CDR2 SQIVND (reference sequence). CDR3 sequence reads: CATQTGPANTEAFF. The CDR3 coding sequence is TGTGCCACCCAGACAGGGCCAGCGAACACTGAAGCTTTCTTT.

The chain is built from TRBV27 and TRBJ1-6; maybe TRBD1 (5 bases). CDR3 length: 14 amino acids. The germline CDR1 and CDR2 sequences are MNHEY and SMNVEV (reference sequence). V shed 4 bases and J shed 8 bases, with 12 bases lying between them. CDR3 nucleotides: TGTGCCAGCAGTTACTACGGGGGGGATTCACCCCTCCACTTT. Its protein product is CASSYYGGDSPLHF.

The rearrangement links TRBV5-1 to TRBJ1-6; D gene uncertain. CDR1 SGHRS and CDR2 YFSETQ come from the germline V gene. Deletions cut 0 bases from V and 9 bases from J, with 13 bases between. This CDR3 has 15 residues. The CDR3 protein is CASSLASGSSSPLHF. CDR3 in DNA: TGCGCCAGCAGCTTGGCCTCGGGGTCAAGTTCACCCCTCCACTTT.